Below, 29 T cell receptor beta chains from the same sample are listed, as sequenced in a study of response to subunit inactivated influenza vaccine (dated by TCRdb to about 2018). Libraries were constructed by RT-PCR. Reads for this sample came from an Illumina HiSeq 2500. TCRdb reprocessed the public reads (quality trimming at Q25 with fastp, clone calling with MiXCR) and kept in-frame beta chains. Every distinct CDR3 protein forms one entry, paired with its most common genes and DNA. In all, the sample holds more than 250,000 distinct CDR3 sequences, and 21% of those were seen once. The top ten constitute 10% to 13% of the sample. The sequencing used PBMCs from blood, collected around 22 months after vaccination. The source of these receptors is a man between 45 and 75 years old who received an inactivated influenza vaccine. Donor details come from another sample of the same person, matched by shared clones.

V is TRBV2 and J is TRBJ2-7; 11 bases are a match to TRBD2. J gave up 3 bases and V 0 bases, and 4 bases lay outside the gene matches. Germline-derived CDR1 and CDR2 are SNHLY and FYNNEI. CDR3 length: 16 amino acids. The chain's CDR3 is CASSEAGTSGYYEQYF. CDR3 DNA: TGTGCCAGCAGTGAAGCCGGGACTAGCGGTTACTACGAGCAGTACTTC. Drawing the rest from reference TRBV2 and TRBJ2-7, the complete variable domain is EPEVTQTPSHQVTQMGQEVILRCVPISNHLYFYWYRQILGQKVEFLVSFYNNEISEKSEIFDDQFSVERPDGSNFTLKIRSTKLEDSAMYFCASSEAGTSGYYEQYFGPGTRLTVT.

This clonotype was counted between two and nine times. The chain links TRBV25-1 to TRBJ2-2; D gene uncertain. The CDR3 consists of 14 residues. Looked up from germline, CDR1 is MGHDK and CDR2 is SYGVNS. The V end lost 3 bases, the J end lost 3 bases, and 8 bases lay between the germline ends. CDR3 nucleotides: TGTGCCAGCAGTGACAGTGCCTACACCGGGGAGCTGTTTTTT. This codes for CASSDSAYTGELFF.

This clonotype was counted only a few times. CDR3 in amino acids: CAITPDQGDPYEQYF. As DNA, the CDR3 is TGTGCCATCACCCCTGACCAGGGTGACCCCTACGAGCAGTACTTC. The chain couples TRBV10-3 to TRBJ2-7, with D possibly matching TRBD1 (5 bases). Looked up from germline, CDR1 is ENHRY and CDR2 is SYGVKD. Trimming cost V 7 bases and J 2 bases, with 18 bases left between them. CDR3 length equals 15 residues.

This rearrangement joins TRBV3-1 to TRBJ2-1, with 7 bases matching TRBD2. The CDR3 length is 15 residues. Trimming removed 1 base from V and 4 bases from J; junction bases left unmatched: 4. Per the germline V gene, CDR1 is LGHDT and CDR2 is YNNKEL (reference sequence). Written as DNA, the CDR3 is TGTGCCAGCAGCCAAGGAGCGGGGCCTTACAATGAGCAGTTCTTC. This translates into CASSQGAGPYNEQFF.

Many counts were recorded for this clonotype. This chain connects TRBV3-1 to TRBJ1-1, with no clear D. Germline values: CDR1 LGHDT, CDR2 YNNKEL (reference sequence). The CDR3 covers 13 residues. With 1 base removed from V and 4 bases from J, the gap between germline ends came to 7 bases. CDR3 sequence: CASSQGSFTEAFF. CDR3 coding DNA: TGTGCCAGCAGCCAAGGATCTTTCACTGAAGCTTTCTTT.

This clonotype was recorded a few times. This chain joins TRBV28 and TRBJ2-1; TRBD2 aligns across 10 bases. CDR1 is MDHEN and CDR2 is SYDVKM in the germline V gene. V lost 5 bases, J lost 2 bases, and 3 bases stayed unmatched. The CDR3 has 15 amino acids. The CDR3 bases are TGTGCCAGCAGTCTAGCGGGAGCTACCTACAATGAGCAGTTCTTC. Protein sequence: CASSLAGATYNEQFF. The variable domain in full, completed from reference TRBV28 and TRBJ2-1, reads DVKVTQSSRYLVKRTGEKVFLECVQDMDHENMFWYRQDPGLGLRLIYFSYDVKMKEKGDIPEGYSVSREKKERFSLILESASTNQTSMYLCASSLAGATYNEQFFGPGTRLTVL.

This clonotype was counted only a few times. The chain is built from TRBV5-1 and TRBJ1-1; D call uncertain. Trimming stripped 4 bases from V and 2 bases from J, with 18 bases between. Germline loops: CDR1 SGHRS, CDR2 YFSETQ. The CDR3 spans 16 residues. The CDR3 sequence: CASSPRTSQGNTEAFF. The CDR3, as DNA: TGCGCCAGCAGCCCGAGGACGAGCCAAGGAAACACTGAAGCTTTCTTT. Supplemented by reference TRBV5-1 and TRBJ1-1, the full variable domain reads KAGVTQTPRYLIKTRGQQVTLSCSPISGHRSVSWYQQTPGQGLQFLFEYFSETQRNKGNFPGRFSGRQFSNSRSEMNVSTLELGDSALYLCASSPRTSQGNTEAFFGQGTRLTVV.

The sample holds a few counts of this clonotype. The CDR3 loop reads CASSATTGSSPLHF. The CDR3 DNA is TGTGCCAGCAGCGCGACCACCGGGTCTTCACCCCTCCACTTT. The gene calls are TRBV12-3 or TRBV12-4 and TRBJ1-6; D is unresolved. Trimming cost V 6 bases and J 9 bases, with 15 bases left between them. The CDR3 length is 14 residues.

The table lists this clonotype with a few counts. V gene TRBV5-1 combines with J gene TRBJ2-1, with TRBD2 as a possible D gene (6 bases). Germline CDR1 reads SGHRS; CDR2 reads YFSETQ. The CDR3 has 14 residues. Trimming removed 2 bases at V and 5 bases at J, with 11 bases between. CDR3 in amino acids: CASSFPRRDNEQFF. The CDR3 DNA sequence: TGCGCCAGCAGCTTCCCACGGAGGGACAATGAGCAGTTCTTC. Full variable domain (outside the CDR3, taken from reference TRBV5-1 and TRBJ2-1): KAGVTQTPRYLIKTRGQQVTLSCSPISGHRSVSWYQQTPGQGLQFLFEYFSETQRNKGNFPGRFSGRQFSNSRSEMNVSTLELGDSALYLCASSFPRRDNEQFFGPGTRLTVL.

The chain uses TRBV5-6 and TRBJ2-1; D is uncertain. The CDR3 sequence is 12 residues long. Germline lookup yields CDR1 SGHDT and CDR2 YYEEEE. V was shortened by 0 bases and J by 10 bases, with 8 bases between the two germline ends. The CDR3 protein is CASSLVTGEQFF. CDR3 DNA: TGTGCCAGCAGCTTGGTCACTGGGGAGCAGTTCTTC.

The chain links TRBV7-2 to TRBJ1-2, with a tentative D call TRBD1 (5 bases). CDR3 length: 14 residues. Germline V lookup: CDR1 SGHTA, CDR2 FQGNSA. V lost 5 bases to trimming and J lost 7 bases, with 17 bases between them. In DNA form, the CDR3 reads TGTGCCAGCAGCCCCCGGGGGGGGACGGTTGGCTACACCTTC. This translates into CASSPRGGTVGYTF.

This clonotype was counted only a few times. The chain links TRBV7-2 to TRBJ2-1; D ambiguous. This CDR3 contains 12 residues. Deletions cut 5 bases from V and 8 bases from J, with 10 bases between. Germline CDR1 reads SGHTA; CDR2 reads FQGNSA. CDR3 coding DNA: TGTGCCAGCAGCCGCACGAAGTATGAGCAGTTCTTC. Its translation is CASSRTKYEQFF.

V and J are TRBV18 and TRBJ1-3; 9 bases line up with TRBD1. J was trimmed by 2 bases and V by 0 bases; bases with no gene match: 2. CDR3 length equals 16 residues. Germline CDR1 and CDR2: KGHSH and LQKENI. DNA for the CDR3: TGTGCCAGCTCACCACCGGGGACAGGGACTGGAAACACCATATATTTT. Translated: CASSPPGTGTGNTIYF.

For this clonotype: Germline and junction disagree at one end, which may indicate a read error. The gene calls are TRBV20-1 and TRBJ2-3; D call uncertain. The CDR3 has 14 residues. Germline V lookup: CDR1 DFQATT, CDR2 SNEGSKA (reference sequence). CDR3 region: CSASLGMGTDAQYF. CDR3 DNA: TGCAGTGCTTCCTTGGGGATGGGCACAGATGCGCAGTATTTT.

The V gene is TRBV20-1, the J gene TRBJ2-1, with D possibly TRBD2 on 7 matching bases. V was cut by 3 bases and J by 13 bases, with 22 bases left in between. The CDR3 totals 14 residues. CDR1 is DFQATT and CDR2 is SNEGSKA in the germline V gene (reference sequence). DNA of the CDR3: TGCAGTGCTAGGAAGGCCCTTACGGGGGGCTCACAGTTCTTC. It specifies CSARKALTGGSQFF.

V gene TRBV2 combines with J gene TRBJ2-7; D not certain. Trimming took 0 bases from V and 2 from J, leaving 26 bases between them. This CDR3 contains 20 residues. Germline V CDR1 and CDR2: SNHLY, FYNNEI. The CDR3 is CASSEAVYRLFSHQTYEQYF. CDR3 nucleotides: TGTGCCAGCAGTGAAGCGGTGTACCGATTATTTTCCCACCAAACCTACGAGCAGTACTTC.

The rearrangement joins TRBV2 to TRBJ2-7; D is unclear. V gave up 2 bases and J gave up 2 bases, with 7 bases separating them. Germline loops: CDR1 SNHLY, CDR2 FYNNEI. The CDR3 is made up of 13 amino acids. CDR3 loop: CASSEQAPYEQYF. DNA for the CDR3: TGTGCCAGCAGTGAACAGGCCCCCTACGAGCAGTACTTC.

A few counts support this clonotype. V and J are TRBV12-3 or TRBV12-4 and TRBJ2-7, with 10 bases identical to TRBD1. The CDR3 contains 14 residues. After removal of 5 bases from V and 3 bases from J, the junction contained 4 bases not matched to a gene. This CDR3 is CASSRTGGYYEQYF. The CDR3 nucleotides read TGTGCCAGCAGTCGGACAGGGGGATACTACGAGCAGTACTTC.

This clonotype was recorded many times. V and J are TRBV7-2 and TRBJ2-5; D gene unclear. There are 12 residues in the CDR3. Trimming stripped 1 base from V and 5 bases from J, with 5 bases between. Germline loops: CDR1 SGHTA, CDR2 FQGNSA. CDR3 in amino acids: CASSLERETQYF. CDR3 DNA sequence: TGTGCCAGCAGCTTAGAGCGTGAGACCCAGTACTTC.

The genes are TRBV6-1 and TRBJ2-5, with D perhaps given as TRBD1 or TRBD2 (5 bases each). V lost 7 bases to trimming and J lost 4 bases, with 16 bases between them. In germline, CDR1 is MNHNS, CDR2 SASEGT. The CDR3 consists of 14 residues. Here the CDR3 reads CASTLGVGRETQYF. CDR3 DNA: TGTGCCAGCACGCTGGGGGTCGGTCGAGAGACCCAGTACTTC.

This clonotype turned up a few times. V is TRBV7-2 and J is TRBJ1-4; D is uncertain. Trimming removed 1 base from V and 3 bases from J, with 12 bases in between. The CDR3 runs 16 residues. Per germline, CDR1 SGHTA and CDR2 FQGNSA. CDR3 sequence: CASSLGIHGANEKLFF. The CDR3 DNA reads TGTGCCAGCAGCTTAGGAATTCACGGGGCTAATGAAAAACTGTTTTTT.

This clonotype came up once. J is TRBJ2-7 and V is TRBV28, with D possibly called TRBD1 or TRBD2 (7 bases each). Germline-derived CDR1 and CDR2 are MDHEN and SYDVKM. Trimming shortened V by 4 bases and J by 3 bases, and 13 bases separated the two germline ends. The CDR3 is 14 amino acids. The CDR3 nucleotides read TGTGCCAGCAGTTCGGGGGGACAGATCTACGAGCAGTACTTC. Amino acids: CASSSGGQIYEQYF.

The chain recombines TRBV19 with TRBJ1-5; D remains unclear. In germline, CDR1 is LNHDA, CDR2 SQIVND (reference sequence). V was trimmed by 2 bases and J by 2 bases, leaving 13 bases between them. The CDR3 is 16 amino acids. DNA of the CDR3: TGTGCCAGTAGTATAACAAACCCCTTAGGCAATCAGCCCCAGCATTTT. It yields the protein CASSITNPLGNQPQHF.

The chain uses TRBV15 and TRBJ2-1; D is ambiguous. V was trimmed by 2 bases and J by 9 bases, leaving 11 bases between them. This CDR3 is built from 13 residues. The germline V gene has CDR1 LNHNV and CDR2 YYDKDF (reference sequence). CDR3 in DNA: TGTGCCACCAGCAGACTAGGCGAGGTTGAGCAGTTCTTC. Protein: CATSRLGEVEQFF. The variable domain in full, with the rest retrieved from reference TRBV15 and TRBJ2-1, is DAMVIQNPRYQVTQFGKPVTLSCSQTLNHNVMYWYQQKSSQAPKLLFHYYDKDFNNEADTPDNFQSRRPNTSFCFLDIRSPGLGDTAMYLCATSRLGEVEQFFGPGTRLTVL.

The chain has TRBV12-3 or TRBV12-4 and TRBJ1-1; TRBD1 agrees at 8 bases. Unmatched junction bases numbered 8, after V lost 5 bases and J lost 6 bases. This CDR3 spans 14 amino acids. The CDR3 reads CASSPTGGAAEAFF. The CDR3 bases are TGTGCCAGCAGTCCAACAGGGGGAGCGGCTGAAGCTTTCTTT.

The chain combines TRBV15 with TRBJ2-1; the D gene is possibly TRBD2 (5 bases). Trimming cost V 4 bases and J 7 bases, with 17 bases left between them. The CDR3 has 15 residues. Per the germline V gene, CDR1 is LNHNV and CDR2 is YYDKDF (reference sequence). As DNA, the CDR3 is TGTGCCACCAGCAATGGTGGGAGACGATATAATGAGCAGTTCTTC. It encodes CATSNGGRRYNEQFF.

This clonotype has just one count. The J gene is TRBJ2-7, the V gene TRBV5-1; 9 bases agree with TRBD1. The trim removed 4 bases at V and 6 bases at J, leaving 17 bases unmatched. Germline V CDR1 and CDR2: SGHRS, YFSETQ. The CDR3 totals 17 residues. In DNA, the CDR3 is TGCGCCAGCAGCCCGGAACTAGGGACAGGGAGAACCGTCGAGCAGTACTTC. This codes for CASSPELGTGRTVEQYF.

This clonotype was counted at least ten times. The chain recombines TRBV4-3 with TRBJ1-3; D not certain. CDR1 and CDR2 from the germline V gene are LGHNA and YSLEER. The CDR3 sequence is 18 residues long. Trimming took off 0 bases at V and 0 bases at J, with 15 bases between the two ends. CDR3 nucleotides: TGCGCCAGCAGCCAAGATCGCATGGGAATGGGCTCTGGAAACACCATATATTTT. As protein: CASSQDRMGMGSGNTIYF.

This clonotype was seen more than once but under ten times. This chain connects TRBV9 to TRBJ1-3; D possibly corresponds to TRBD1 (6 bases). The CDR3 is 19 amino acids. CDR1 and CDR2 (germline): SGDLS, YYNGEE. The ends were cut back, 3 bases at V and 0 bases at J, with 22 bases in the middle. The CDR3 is CASSEPRLPGHLSGNTIYF. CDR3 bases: TGTGCCAGCAGCGAGCCCCGCCTGCCGGGACACCTCTCTGGAAACACCATATATTTT.